This record covers a single T cell receptor beta chain. The clone's antigen remains unknown. Base-call qualities are not available, and no considerably larger clone is one nucleotide away. The sample's time point, from its label and the paper: baseline before oral tofacitinib. Peripheral blood and lesional scalp punch biopsies were obtained from patients with alopecia areata. After PBMCs were isolated by density centrifugation and stained for CD3, CD4 and CD8, a FACSAria was used to sort CD4+ and CD8+ T cells. V is clipped by 3 bases and J by 7 bases, and the sequence between their germline boundaries is 25 bases long. CDR1 and CDR2, looked up from the germline V gene, are SGHAT and FQNNGV. Its CDR3 holds 17 amino acids, cysteine through phenylalanine. Only CDR3 DNA remains: 51 bases, in frame from the first base. Library preparation used the immunoSEQ multiplex PCR assay. RNA was extracted from all samples and reverse transcribed into cDNA, which served as template for TCR sequencing. First-strand cDNA was synthesized with SuperScript III using a 2:1 mix of oligo-dT and random hexamers. Amplification bias was assessed with a synthetic immune receptor repertoire, and residual bias was removed computationally. Concerning the study's data processing: Raw reads were preprocessed to remove errors, and CDR3 was defined by IMGT conventions from the conserved cysteine to phenylalanine. Clonality was computed by normalizing Shannon entropy by log2 of the number of productive unique TCRs and subtracting the result from 1. Whether each scalp clone was CD4 or CD8 was inferred by checking scalp TCRbeta sequences against the CD4 and CD8 repertoires from sorted blood. TCRdb's version of the immuneACCESS table is confined to in-frame rearrangements and falls short of the full clone set. An unresolved V gene accounts for under half of the shortfall where checked; the remainder is of unknown origin. Clone size and V and J calls were adopted from that table, with D and trimming inferred from the DNA. The sample table holds some 170,000 clones, of which roughly 63% were seen once. Of the sample, 1.7% falls within the top ten clones.

This entry is derived from a study of CD8+ T cells in alopecia areata (dated by TCRdb to between 2018 and 2020). The study in broad terms: Treated patients were enrolled in an open-label pilot trial of oral tofacitinib, 5 to 10 mg twice daily, for moderate-to-severe alopecia areata. Patients stayed on tofacitinib for 6 to 18 months and then had 6 months of follow-up off drug so that delayed response and recurrence could be assessed. To study T cell clonal expansion in alopecia areata, the researchers applied high-throughput TCRbeta sequencing to both the C3H/HeJ mouse model and human patients. In humans, TCRbeta sequencing was performed on scalp tissue and on sorted CD4+ and CD8+ peripheral blood T cells from healthy controls and from patients with patchy or totalis/universalis alopecia areata. Tofacitinib-treated patients had biopsies at baseline and at 4 and 24 weeks of treatment, with a later scalp biopsy in several patients. Scalp clonality was compared among normal scalp (n=4), patchy alopecia areata scalp (n=8), and alopecia totalis/universalis scalp (n=8). The RNA source kit depended on sample type: the PAXgene miRNA kit for fixed scalp, the miRNeasy kit for PBMCs, and the RNeasy kit for mouse skin. Amplification of TCRbeta CDR3 regions was done by immunoSEQ multiplex PCR using 35 Vbeta forward primers and 13 Jbeta reverse primers. The full study reports these points: Shared TCR sequences between patients were less evident than in mice, which may be partly attributable to HLA diversity in the patient population. Unlike mouse skin, where gammadelta T cells dominate, normal human skin contains resident alphabeta T cells that get sequenced too, which complicates analysis of the scalp TCR repertoire. Higher clonality and more expanded CD8+ clones were observed in lesional scalp than in normal scalp, particularly in alopecia totalis/universalis, a finding suggestive of antigenic drive.

The source was CD4+ T cells sorted from blood, collected at week 0. This clonotype was sampled from a human donor with alopecia areata. The chain is made from TRBV11-2 and TRBJ2-7; TRBD2 is perhaps the D gene, given 6 matching bases. The nucleotide sequence reads TGTGCCAGCAGCTTCCAACGTCCGGGACTCCTTAATGGTGAGCAGTACTTC. The resulting protein is CASSFQRPGLLNGEQYF.